Each of the 20 T cell receptor beta chains below was sequenced from the same sample in a study of PD-1 blockade in mismatch repair-deficient tumors. The repertoire was sequenced with immunoSEQ multiplex PCR; TCRdb's copy has only in-frame clones and lacks some. Of 100,000 to 150,000 clones in the sample, about 90% were seen once. The sample consisted of peripheral blood, taken approximately 69 weeks after starting pembrolizumab. Every receptor here comes from an adult with mismatch repair-deficient cancer.

Points on this clone: One end of the junction does not line up with germline, which may come from a read error. The CDR3 reads CASRGTGDTEAFF. For the CDR3, the DNA is TGTGCCAGCAGGGGGACAGGCGACACCGAAGCTTTCTTT. The chain couples TRBV27 to TRBJ1-1; the match to TRBD1 covers 8 bases. Germline loops: CDR1 MNHEY, CDR2 SMNVEV (reference sequence). This CDR3 contains 13 residues.

V is TRBV5-6 and J is TRBJ2-2; D not resolved. Germline V gene lookup returns CDR1 SGHDT and CDR2 YYEEEE. This CDR3 has 12 amino acids. Trimming removed 4 bases at V and 6 bases at J, with 7 bases between. The CDR3 sequence is CASSLTPGELFF. The CDR3 bases are TGTGCCAGCAGCCTGACACCCGGGGAGCTGTTTTTT. The full variable domain, rest sourced from reference TRBV5-6 and TRBJ2-2, is DAGVTQSPTHLIKTRGQQVTLRCSPKSGHDTVSWYQQALGQGPQFIFQYYEEEERQRGNFPDRFSGHQFPNYSSELNVNALLLGDSALYLCASSLTPGELFFGEGSRLTVL.

The V call is TRBV5-4, the J call TRBJ1-2; D uncertain. CDR1 and CDR2 (germline): SGHNT, YYREEE (reference sequence). The CDR3 length is 15 residues. The V end was cut by 4 bases, the J end by 6 bases, with 19 bases between. The CDR3 sequence is CASSPRPFGGNGYTF. In nucleotides, the CDR3 is TGTGCCAGCAGCCCTAGACCGTTTGGCGGGAATGGCTACACCTTC.

The chain has TRBV7-9 and TRBJ2-1; 12 positions match TRBD1. The CDR3 contains 15 residues. The J segment lost 8 bases and the V segment lost 5 bases, leaving 7 bases of the junction unmatched. Germline loops: CDR1 SEHNR, CDR2 FQNEAQ (reference sequence). The CDR3 here is CASSQGDRGRDEQFF. CDR3 sequence (DNA): TGTGCCAGCAGCCAAGGGGACAGGGGGCGAGATGAGCAGTTCTTC.

This clone showed up just a few times. The genes are TRBV6-5 and TRBJ2-2; D is unclear. CDR3 length equals 12 residues. Trimming shortened V by 6 bases and J by 6 bases, and 8 bases separated the two germline ends. Germline V lookup: CDR1 MNHEY, CDR2 SVGAGI. The CDR3 nucleotides are TGTGCCAGCAGGCTAGGGTCCGGGGAGCTGTTTTTT. It translates to CASRLGSGELFF.

The CDR3 bases are TGCGCCAGCAGCCACAAAACGACTAGAAGGGGCACCGGGGAGCTGTTTTTT. Its protein is CASSHKTTRRGTGELFF. The J gene is TRBJ2-2, the V gene TRBV4-1, with D perhaps matching TRBD2 (6 bases). Looked up from germline, CDR1 is MGHRA and CDR2 is YSYEKL. The CDR3 totals 17 residues. Trimming took 3 bases from V and 4 from J, leaving 18 bases between them.

This sequence joins TRBV7-2 and TRBJ2-7; D may match TRBD1 or TRBD2 (6 bases each). Germline CDR1 reads SGHTA; CDR2 reads FQGNSA. V lost 1 base to trimming and J lost 0 bases, with 16 bases between them. The CDR3 is 17 residues long. The CDR3 DNA reads as TGTGCCAGCAGCTTAGTAGGAGGGGGTTTGAACTCCTACGAGCAGTACTTC. This gives the protein CASSLVGGGLNSYEQYF.

V is TRBV10-2 and J is TRBJ2-7; TRBD2 aligns across 9 bases. Germline CDR1 WSHSY, CDR2 SAAADI. The trim removed 5 bases at V and 5 bases at J, leaving 4 bases unmatched. This CDR3 has 13 residues. This chain's CDR3 is CASSNSGSHEQYF. The DNA of the CDR3 is TGCGCCAGCAGTAATAGCGGGAGCCACGAGCAGTACTTC.

V gene TRBV9 combines with J gene TRBJ2-1; 8 nucleotides agree with TRBD1. Per germline, CDR1 SGDLS and CDR2 YYNGEE. The CDR3 has 20 amino acids. V shed 0 bases and J 6 bases; nucleotides not matched to a gene: 20. Here the CDR3 reads CASSVVGNPGGQGGLNEQFF. CDR3 bases: TGTGCCAGCAGCGTAGTGGGAAATCCCGGCGGACAGGGTGGCCTCAATGAGCAGTTCTTC.

The chain is built from TRBV11-3 and TRBJ2-7; no firm D call. Trimming left V 2 bases short and J 5 bases short, with 13 bases between. The CDR3 runs to 14 residues. Germline loops: CDR1 SGHNT, CDR2 YENEEA. CDR3 DNA: TGTGCCAGCAGCTTAAGATCCGGGCCGAACGAGCAGTACTTC. It translates to CASSLRSGPNEQYF.

The chain combines TRBV28 with TRBJ2-1, with D hard to call. The germline V gene encodes CDR1 MDHEN and CDR2 SYDVKM. V lost 4 bases and J 5 bases, leaving 9 bases between the germline ends. The CDR3 is made up of 13 amino acids. The CDR3 here is CASSWTTNNEQFF. CDR3 DNA: TGTGCCAGCAGTTGGACGACAAACAATGAGCAGTTCTTC.

The gene calls are TRBV6-5 and TRBJ2-7; D unresolved. V was trimmed by 5 bases and J by 5 bases, leaving 13 bases between them. Per germline, CDR1 MNHEY and CDR2 SVGAGI. The CDR3 totals 13 residues. The CDR3 DNA is TGTGCCAGCAGTGAAGGCCTAAGGGACGAGCAGTACTTC. Its protein product is CASSEGLRDEQYF.

This chain connects TRBV5-4 to TRBJ2-7; the D is unclear. The CDR3 length is 14 residues. The ends were cut back, 5 bases at V and 0 bases at J, with 12 bases in the middle. CDR1 is SGHNT and CDR2 is YYREEE in the germline V gene (reference sequence). The CDR3 here is CASRIDPGSYEQYF. CDR3 nucleotides: TGTGCCAGCAGAATAGACCCGGGCTCCTACGAGCAGTACTTC.

The chain carries TRBV7-9 and TRBJ2-2; D call uncertain. Trimming took off 1 base at V and 3 bases at J, with 9 bases between the two ends. The CDR3 is 15 amino acids. The germline V gene has CDR1 SEHNR and CDR2 FQNEAQ (reference sequence). The CDR3 nucleotides are TGTGCCAGCAGCTTAGGTCTGACTGACACCGGGGAGCTGTTTTTT. This encodes CASSLGLTDTGELFF. The whole variable domain, filled in from reference TRBV7-9 and TRBJ2-2, reads DTGVSQNPRHKITKRGQNVTFRCDPISEHNRLYWYRQTLGQGPEFLTYFQNEAQLEKSRLLSDRFSAERPKGSFSTLEIQRTEQGDSAMYLCASSLGLTDTGELFFGEGSRLTVL.

A single count supports this clone. The chain employs TRBV25-1 and TRBJ2-1; D possibly uses TRBD1 or TRBD2 (5 bases each). Trimming shortened V by 1 base and J by 6 bases, and 13 bases separated the two germline ends. The V gene's germline CDR1 is MGHDK and CDR2 SYGVNS. The CDR3 length is 15 residues. The CDR3 reads CASSEWGRRSNEQFF. In DNA, the CDR3 is TGTGCCAGCAGTGAATGGGGACGGCGGAGCAATGAGCAGTTCTTC.

The chain employs TRBV30 and TRBJ2-5; no clear D. With 0 bases removed from V and 2 bases from J, the gap between germline ends came to 10 bases. The CDR3 is 14 residues long. Germline V lookup: CDR1 GTSNPN, CDR2 SVGIG (reference sequence). CDR3 amino acids: CAWSVGVLQETQYF. In DNA form, the CDR3 reads TGTGCCTGGAGTGTAGGAGTTCTGCAAGAGACCCAGTACTTC.

J is TRBJ2-7 and V is TRBV18; D gene uncertain. Germline loops: CDR1 KGHSH, CDR2 LQKENI. The CDR3 covers 13 residues. V was cut by 0 bases and J by 3 bases, with 6 bases left in between. CDR3 bases: TGTGCCAGCTCACCACCGGCACACTACGAGCAGTACTTC. Translation: CASSPPAHYEQYF.

This chain joins TRBV7-2 and TRBJ1-2; a weak D match, TRBD1 (5 bases). Germline-derived CDR1 and CDR2 are SGHTA and FQGNSA. The V gene lost 2 bases and the J gene lost 3 bases, with 10 bases spanning the gap. The CDR3 is 14 residues long. CDR3 sequence: CASSLSGGDYGYTF. The CDR3 bases are TGTGCCAGCAGCTTATCTGGGGGAGACTATGGCTACACCTTC.

This chain links TRBV13 with TRBJ2-7, with a tentative D call TRBD1 (6 bases). Looked up from germline, CDR1 is PRHDT and CDR2 is FYEKMQ (reference sequence). This CDR3 comprises 12 residues. The germline V and J ends were trimmed by 4 bases and 6 bases, with 10 bases remaining between them. The CDR3 bases are TGTGCCAGCAGCTCCTGGGACACCGAGCAGTACTTC. It translates to CASSSWDTEQYF.

The genes are TRBV4-1 and TRBJ2-5, with D hard to call. Germline loops: CDR1 MGHRA, CDR2 YSYEKL. CDR3 length equals 13 residues. Trimming pared 1 base from V and 3 bases from J, leaving 6 bases between. The CDR3 sequence: CASSQVHKETQYF. CDR3 bases: TGCGCCAGCAGCCAAGTTCATAAAGAGACCCAGTACTTC.